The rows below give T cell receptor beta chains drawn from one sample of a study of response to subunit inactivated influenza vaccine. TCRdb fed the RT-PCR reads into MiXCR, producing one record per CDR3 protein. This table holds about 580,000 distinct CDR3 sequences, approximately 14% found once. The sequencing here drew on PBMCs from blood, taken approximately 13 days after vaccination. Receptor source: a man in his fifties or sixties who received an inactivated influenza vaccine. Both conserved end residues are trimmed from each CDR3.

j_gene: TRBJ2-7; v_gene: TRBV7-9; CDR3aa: ASSLRQKGSTSYEQY
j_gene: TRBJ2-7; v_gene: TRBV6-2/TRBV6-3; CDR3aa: ASSSLPGTGDHEQY
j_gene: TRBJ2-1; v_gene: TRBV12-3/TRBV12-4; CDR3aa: ATGDGQGGLNEQF
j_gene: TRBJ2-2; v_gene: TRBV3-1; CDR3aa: ASSQVLTKNTGELF
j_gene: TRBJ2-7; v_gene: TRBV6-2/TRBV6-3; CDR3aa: ASSFPGGNYEQY
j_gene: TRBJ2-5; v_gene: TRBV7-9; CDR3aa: ASRSGTQETQY
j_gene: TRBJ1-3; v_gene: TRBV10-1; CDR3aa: ASSSKAGPGNTIY
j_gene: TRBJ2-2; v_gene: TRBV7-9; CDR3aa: ASSDWGGKNTGELF
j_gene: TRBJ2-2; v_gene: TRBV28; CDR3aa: ASSLSQGDTGELF
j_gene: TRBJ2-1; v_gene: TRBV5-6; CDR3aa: ASSLTGRYEQF
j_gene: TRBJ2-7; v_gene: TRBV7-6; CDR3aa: ASSSGRLAAYEQY
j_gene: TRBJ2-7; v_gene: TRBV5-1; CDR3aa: ASSWLGQGNSYEQY
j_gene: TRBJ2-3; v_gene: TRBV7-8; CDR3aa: ASSSLSGYTDTQY
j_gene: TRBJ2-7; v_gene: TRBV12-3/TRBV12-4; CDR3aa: ASSPGSGGYGEQY
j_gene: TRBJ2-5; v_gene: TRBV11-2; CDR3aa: ASSLGVWSGRRRGETQY
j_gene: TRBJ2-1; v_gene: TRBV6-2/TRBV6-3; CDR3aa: ASSYSKLRTANNEQF
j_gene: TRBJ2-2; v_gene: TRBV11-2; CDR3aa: ASSLDLGTANTGELF
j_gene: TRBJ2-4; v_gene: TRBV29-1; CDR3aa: SVEGNTKNIQY